These 30 T cell receptor beta chains were all obtained from the same sample, sequenced in a study of blood T cell repertoires in COVID-19. Profiling relied on immunoSEQ multiplex PCR, and the TCRdb table lists in-frame clones only, not all of them. The sample has 280,000 or so clones, around 90% seen once; the top ten hold around 1.7%. Specimen: PBMCs or T cells enriched from blood (not recorded which). The origin of the receptors is a woman between 18 and 29 years old with acute COVID-19.

The J gene is TRBJ2-7, the V gene TRBV28; 9 bases are shared with TRBD2. CDR3 length: 16 amino acids. V was clipped by 5 bases and J by 3 bases; unmatched bases: 11. Germline assignment: CDR1 MDHEN and CDR2 SYDVKM. CDR3 sequence reads: CASSITAGGLVYEQYF. For the CDR3, the DNA is TGTGCCAGCAGTATTACAGCGGGAGGCCTAGTCTACGAGCAGTACTTC.

CDR3 amino acids: CASSGRGLLLGAFF. CDR3 nucleotides: TGTGCCAGCAGCGGGCGGGGACTCCTGCTCGGAGCTTTCTTT. The rearrangement uses TRBV11-2 and TRBJ1-1, with D perhaps TRBD1 (5 bases). Trimming took 5 bases from V and 10 from J, leaving 20 bases between them. CDR1 and CDR2 from the germline V gene are SGHAT and FQNNGV. The CDR3 is 14 amino acids.

V gene TRBV19 combines with J gene TRBJ2-1; the match to TRBD2 covers 7 bases. The CDR3 totals 17 residues. In germline, CDR1 is LNHDA, CDR2 SQIVND (reference sequence). The J segment lost 0 bases and the V segment lost 6 bases, leaving 11 bases of the junction unmatched. The CDR3 loop is CASSSSGQISSYNEQFF. CDR3 in DNA: TGTGCCAGTAGCTCTAGCGGTCAGATAAGCTCCTACAATGAGCAGTTCTTC. Drawing the rest from reference TRBV19 and TRBJ2-1, the complete variable domain is DGGITQSPKYLFRKEGQNVTLSCEQNLNHDAMYWYRQDPGQGLRLIYYSQIVNDFQKGDIAEGYSVSREKKESFPLTVTSAQKNPTAFYLCASSSSGQISSYNEQFFGPGTRLTVL.

This clone was seen once. The gene calls are TRBV5-1 and TRBJ2-2; no clear D gene. The CDR3 extends over 14 amino acids. The germline CDR1 and CDR2 sequences are SGHRS and YFSETQ. V was trimmed by 3 bases and J by 0 bases, leaving 6 bases between them. The CDR3 sequence is CASSSGSNTGELFF. The CDR3 DNA reads as TGCGCCAGCAGCTCCGGGTCGAACACCGGGGAGCTGTTTTTT.

V and J are TRBV5-1 and TRBJ2-1, with TRBD2 matching over 8 bases. CDR1 SGHRS and CDR2 YFSETQ come from the germline V gene. V lost 0 bases, J lost 3 bases, and 11 bases stayed unmatched. This CDR3 is built from 18 residues. The CDR3 region has the DNA TGCGCCAGCAGCTTGGAATCCCCAGGACTAGCCATCTACAATGAGCAGTTCTTC. Translation: CASSLESPGLAIYNEQFF.

This chain connects TRBV5-1 to TRBJ1-2; 7 bases align to TRBD1. Germline loops: CDR1 SGHRS, CDR2 YFSETQ. The length of the CDR3 is 15 residues. V was pared by 4 bases and J by 7 bases, with 13 bases of the junction left unmatched. CDR3 DNA: TGCGCCAGCAGCCCCCGACAGGGCGGGGTGTTTGGCTACACCTTC. Protein: CASSPRQGGVFGYTF.

The chain is built from TRBV27 and TRBJ2-3; D might be TRBD2 (5 bases). CDR1 and CDR2 from the germline V gene are MNHEY and SMNVEV (reference sequence). V shed 8 bases and J shed 1 base, with 7 bases lying between them. This CDR3 has 12 amino acids. The CDR3 region is CASVGGTDTQYF. CDR3 DNA sequence: TGTGCCAGCGTCGGGGGCACAGATACGCAGTATTTT.

The CDR3: CASSRRTGGFQPQHF. For the CDR3, the DNA is TGTGCCAGTAGTAGACGGACAGGGGGCTTTCAGCCCCAGCATTTT. The genes are TRBV19 and TRBJ1-5; 11 nucleotides align to TRBD1. CDR1 LNHDA and CDR2 SQIVND come from the germline V gene (reference sequence). V dropped 4 bases and J dropped 6; count of bases not matched to a gene: 5. The CDR3 is 15 residues long. Supplemented by reference TRBV19 and TRBJ1-5, the full variable domain reads DGGITQSPKYLFRKEGQNVTLSCEQNLNHDAMYWYRQDPGQGLRLIYYSQIVNDFQKGDIAEGYSVSREKKESFPLTVTSAQKNPTAFYLCASSRRTGGFQPQHFGDGTRLSIL.

The rearrangement joins TRBV11-2 to TRBJ2-1; the match to TRBD2 covers 11 bases. The CDR3 is 17 residues long. Germline trimming cut 1 base from V and 5 bases from J; bases unmatched to any gene: 7. Germline CDR1 is SGHAT and CDR2 is FQNNGV. This CDR3 reads CASSLALAGGHNNEQFF. CDR3 in DNA: TGTGCCAGCAGCTTAGCGCTAGCGGGAGGACATAACAATGAGCAGTTCTTC.

This chain connects TRBV6-6 to TRBJ2-1, with D unclear. The CDR3 covers 13 residues. The V end lost 6 bases, the J end lost 9 bases, and 15 bases lay between the germline ends. CDR1 and CDR2 from the germline V gene are MNHNY and SVGAGI (reference sequence). CDR3 DNA sequence: TGTGCCAGCAGGGCTAGAGCAAACGGTGAGCAGTTCTTC. Translated, it gives CASRARANGEQFF.

The CDR3 protein is CASSQKPGQGFAYEQYF. The DNA for the CDR3 is TGTGCCAGCAGCCAAAAACCGGGACAGGGATTTGCGTACGAGCAGTACTTC. V gene TRBV4-2 combines with J gene TRBJ2-7; 9 nucleotides line up with TRBD1. This CDR3 region has 17 residues. V shed 2 bases and J 4 bases; nucleotides not matched to a gene: 12. Germline V lookup: CDR1 LGHNA, CDR2 YNFKEQ.

The V call is TRBV4-1, the J call TRBJ2-1; the match to TRBD2 covers 8 bases. CDR3 length equals 14 residues. Germline CDR1 MGHRA, CDR2 YSYEKL. The junction had 2 bases not matched to a gene; V was cut back by 0 bases and J by 7 bases. CDR3 in amino acids: CASSQDGTRNEQFF. In nucleotides, the CDR3 is TGCGCCAGCAGCCAAGATGGGACTAGAAATGAGCAGTTCTTC.

The chain employs TRBV2 and TRBJ2-7; tentative D call: TRBD1 (6 bases). There are 12 residues in the CDR3. Germline V lookup: CDR1 SNHLY, CDR2 FYNNEI. Between the trimmed V and J ends, which lost 6 bases and 6 bases, there was a span of 12 bases. The CDR3 sequence is CASSTGQLEQYF. The CDR3 DNA reads TGTGCCAGCAGCACAGGACAGCTCGAGCAGTACTTC.

This chain uses TRBV25-1 with TRBJ1-1; D perhaps matches TRBD1 (5 bases). V shed 1 base and J shed 0 bases, with 12 bases lying between them. There are 16 residues in the CDR3. Per germline, CDR1 MGHDK and CDR2 SYGVNS. CDR3 DNA sequence: TGTGCCAGCAGTGAATCAGGCAGGGTCATGAACACTGAAGCTTTCTTT. It yields the protein CASSESGRVMNTEAFF.

The genes are TRBV30 and TRBJ2-7, with D tentatively TRBD1 (5 bases). The CDR3 is 16 residues long. Trimming shortened V by 0 bases and J by 1 base, and 16 bases separated the two germline ends. CDR1 and CDR2 from the germline V gene are GTSNPN and SVGIG (reference sequence). This CDR3 reads CAWSVGQGFSSYEQYF. Here the CDR3 DNA reads TGTGCCTGGAGTGTAGGGCAGGGCTTCTCATCCTACGAGCAGTACTTC.

V usage is TRBV28 and J usage is TRBJ1-5; 7 bases match TRBD1. This CDR3 comprises 15 residues. The V gene's germline CDR1 is MDHEN and CDR2 SYDVKM. The trim removed 4 bases at V and 5 bases at J, leaving 8 bases unmatched. The CDR3 DNA reads as TGTGCCAGCAGTTCCCGGGACAGCGGAGATCAGCCCCAGCATTTT. This gives the protein CASSSRDSGDQPQHF.

A note on this clone: This same CDR3 is encoded by further DNA sequences in the sample. The chain employs TRBV24-1 and TRBJ2-2, with D uncertain. CDR1 and CDR2 from the germline V gene are KGHDR and SFDVKD. The CDR3 spans 12 residues. V was clipped by 5 bases and J by 8 bases, with 8 bases between them. This CDR3 is CATSGHGGELFF. The CDR3 nucleotides read TGTGCCACCAGTGGCCACGGTGGGGAGCTGTTTTTT.

This chain's CDR3 is CASSVALQGATEAFF. The CDR3 nucleotides read TGTGCCAGCAGCGTAGCGTTACAGGGGGCAACTGAAGCTTTCTTT. This sequence joins TRBV9 and TRBJ1-1; 9 positions agree with TRBD1. CDR3 length: 15 residues. Germline V CDR1 and CDR2: SGDLS, YYNGEE. Losses at the gene ends were 0 bases for V and 5 bases for J; bases not matched to a gene: 5.

V and J are TRBV11-2 and TRBJ1-4, with 8 positions matching TRBD1. There are 15 residues in the CDR3. Germline CDR1 reads SGHAT; CDR2 reads FQNNGV. V lost 5 bases to trimming and J lost 4 bases; unmatched junction nucleotides: 6. For the CDR3, the DNA is TGTGCCAGCAGCCACTCAGGGGGCTTTAATGAAAAACTGTTTTTT. It translates to CASSHSGGFNEKLFF.

This clone came up once. This chain links TRBV5-1 with TRBJ2-1, with TRBD2 identical over 10 bases. The length of the CDR3 is 19 residues. CDR1 is SGHRS, CDR2 YFSETQ, per germline. Losses at the gene ends were 3 bases for V and 0 bases for J; bases not matched to a gene: 12. The CDR3 loop is CASSSPPGLAPSSYNEQFF. The CDR3 DNA follows: TGCGCCAGCAGCTCCCCACCGGGACTAGCGCCAAGCTCCTACAATGAGCAGTTCTTC.

The V call is TRBV30, the J call TRBJ2-5; TRBD2 aligns across 10 bases. CDR3 length equals 15 residues. The junction had 7 bases not matched to a gene; V was cut back by 4 bases and J by 2 bases. Germline loops: CDR1 GTSNPN, CDR2 SVGIG (reference sequence). Here the CDR3 reads CAWTPGLANQETQYF. The DNA of the CDR3 is TGTGCCTGGACCCCGGGACTAGCGAATCAAGAGACCCAGTACTTC.

The chain recombines TRBV4-1 with TRBJ1-1; 8 nucleotides align to TRBD1. This CDR3 region has 19 residues. Germline V lookup: CDR1 MGHRA, CDR2 YSYEKL. The trim removed 0 bases at V and 4 bases at J, leaving 16 bases unmatched. The CDR3 sequence: CASSQDTAGGRVYSTEAFF. Written as DNA, the CDR3 is TGCGCCAGCAGCCAAGATACGGCAGGGGGCCGGGTATATAGCACTGAAGCTTTCTTT.

The genes are TRBV1 and TRBJ2-1; the D call TRBD2 from the table was never checked on the DNA. TRBV1 is deemed a pseudogene. This CDR3 spans 19 amino acids. CDR3 amino acids: CTSSQGLAGITGSYNEQFF. CDR3 nucleotide sequence: TGCACCAGCAGCCAAGGACTAGCGGGAATTACTGGTTCCTACAATGAGCAGTTCTTC.

This clone occurred once. This sequence joins TRBV4-2 and TRBJ1-5, with D possibly TRBD1 on 5 matching bases. This CDR3 region has 15 residues. Per the germline V gene, CDR1 is LGHNA and CDR2 is YNFKEQ. Trimming shortened V by 1 base and J by 3 bases, and 10 bases separated the two germline ends. The CDR3 coding sequence is TGTGCCAGCAGCCAAGCCGACAGCTCCAATCAGCCCCAGCATTTT. Translation gives CASSQADSSNQPQHF.

The chain links TRBV11-2 to TRBJ1-2; 8 nucleotides align to TRBD1. CDR1 and CDR2 (germline): SGHAT, FQNNGV. CDR3 length equals 16 residues. The J segment lost 4 bases and the V segment lost 5 bases, leaving 12 bases of the junction unmatched. The CDR3 DNA sequence: TGTGCCAGCAGCCTTACCGGGACAGGCCTTATCTATGGCTACACCTTC. Its translation: CASSLTGTGLIYGYTF.

The V and J genes are TRBV27 and TRBJ1-5; TRBD1 matches at 7 bases. The V gene's germline CDR1 is MNHEY and CDR2 SMNVEV (reference sequence). The CDR3 contains 14 residues. V lost 2 bases to trimming and J lost 5 bases; unmatched junction nucleotides: 3. The DNA of the CDR3 is TGTGCCAGCAGTTTAACAGGGGCAGATCAGCCCCAGCATTTT. Amino acids: CASSLTGADQPQHF.

J is TRBJ1-2 and V is TRBV5-1; TRBD1 might be the D (5 bases). The length of the CDR3 is 16 residues. V lost 2 bases and J lost 5, with 19 bases in between. Germline CDR1 reads SGHRS; CDR2 reads YFSETQ. CDR3 sequence: CASSFLAGHSPYGYTF. As DNA, the CDR3 is TGCGCCAGCAGCTTTTTAGCAGGGCATTCCCCTTATGGCTACACCTTC.

This clone was observed a single time. The gene calls are TRBV5-6 and TRBJ2-1; 10 nucleotides agree with TRBD1. CDR1 SGHDT and CDR2 YYEEEE come from the germline V gene. The J segment lost 3 bases and the V segment lost 4 bases, leaving 7 bases of the junction unmatched. The CDR3 extends over 16 amino acids. The CDR3 nucleotides are TGTGCCAGCAGCACGGCCGGGACAGGGGACTACAATGAGCAGTTCTTC. This codes for CASSTAGTGDYNEQFF.

The chain recombines TRBV4-2 with TRBJ1-4, with D maybe TRBD1 (6 bases). Trimming took 4 bases from V and 7 from J, leaving 22 bases between them. CDR1 LGHNA and CDR2 YNFKEQ come from the germline V gene. The CDR3 contains 17 residues. The CDR3 reads CASSPRLQGGGREKLFF. In DNA, the CDR3 is TGTGCCAGCAGCCCCCGCCTACAGGGAGGGGGACGTGAAAAACTGTTTTTT.

The gene calls are TRBV18 and TRBJ2-1, with D possibly being TRBD2 (5 bases). CDR3 length: 18 residues. Trimming removed 6 bases from V and 0 bases from J, with 21 bases in between. Germline V gives CDR1 KGHSH, CDR2 LQKENI. The CDR3 spells CASSPRSVSGSSYNEQFF. The CDR3 bases are TGTGCCAGCTCCCCTAGGTCCGTCAGCGGAAGCTCCTACAATGAGCAGTTCTTC.